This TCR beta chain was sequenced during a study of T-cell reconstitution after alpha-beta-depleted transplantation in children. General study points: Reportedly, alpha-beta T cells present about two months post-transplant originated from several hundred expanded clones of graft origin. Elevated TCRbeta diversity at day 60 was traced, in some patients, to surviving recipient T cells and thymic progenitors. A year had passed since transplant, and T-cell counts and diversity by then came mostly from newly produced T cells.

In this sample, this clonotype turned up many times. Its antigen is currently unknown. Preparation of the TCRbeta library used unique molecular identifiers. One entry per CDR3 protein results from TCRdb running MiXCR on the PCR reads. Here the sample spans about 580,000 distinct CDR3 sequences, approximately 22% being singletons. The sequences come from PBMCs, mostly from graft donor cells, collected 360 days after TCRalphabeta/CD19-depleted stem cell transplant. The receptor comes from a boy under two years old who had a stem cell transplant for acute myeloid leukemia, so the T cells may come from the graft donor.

DNA for the CDR3: TGCAGTGCTAGCCCGAACGACGAGCAGTACTTC. It codes for CSASPNDEQYF. The chain joins TRBV20-1 to TRBJ2-7; no firm D call. Germline assignment: CDR1 DFQATT and CDR2 SNEGSKA (reference sequence). Trimming took 3 bases from V and 5 from J, leaving 8 bases between them. The CDR3 is made up of 11 amino acids.